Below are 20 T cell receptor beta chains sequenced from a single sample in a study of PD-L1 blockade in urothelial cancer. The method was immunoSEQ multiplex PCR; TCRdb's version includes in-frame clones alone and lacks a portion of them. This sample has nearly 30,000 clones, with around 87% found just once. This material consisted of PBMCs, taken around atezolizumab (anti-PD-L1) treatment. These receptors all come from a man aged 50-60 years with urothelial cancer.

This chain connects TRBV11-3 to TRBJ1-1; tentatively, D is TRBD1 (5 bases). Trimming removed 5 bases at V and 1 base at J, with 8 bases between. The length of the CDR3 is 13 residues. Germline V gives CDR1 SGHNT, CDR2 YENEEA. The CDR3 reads CASSTTGNTEAFF. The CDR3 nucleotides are TGTGCCAGCAGCACCACAGGGAACACTGAAGCTTTCTTT.

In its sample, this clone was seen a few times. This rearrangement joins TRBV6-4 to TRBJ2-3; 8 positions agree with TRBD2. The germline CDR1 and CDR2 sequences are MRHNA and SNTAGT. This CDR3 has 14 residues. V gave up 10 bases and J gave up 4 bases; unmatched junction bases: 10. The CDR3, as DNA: TGTGCCAACTTTGAGCGGGGGAAGGCAGATACGCAGTATTTT. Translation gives CANFERGKADTQYF.

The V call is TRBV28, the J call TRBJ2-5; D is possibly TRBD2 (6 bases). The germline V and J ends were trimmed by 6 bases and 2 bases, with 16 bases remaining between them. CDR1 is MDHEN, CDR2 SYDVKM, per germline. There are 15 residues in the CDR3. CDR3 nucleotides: TGTGCCAGCAGCCCCTTCGCGGGATTACAAGAGACCCAGTACTTC. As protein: CASSPFAGLQETQYF.

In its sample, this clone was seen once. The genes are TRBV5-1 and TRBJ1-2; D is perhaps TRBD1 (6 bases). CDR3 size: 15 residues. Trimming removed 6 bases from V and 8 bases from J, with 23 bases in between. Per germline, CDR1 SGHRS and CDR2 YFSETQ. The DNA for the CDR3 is TGCGCCAGCACCCGAGAGGGGGAACCGAAACGCGGCTACACCTTC. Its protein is CASTREGEPKRGYTF.

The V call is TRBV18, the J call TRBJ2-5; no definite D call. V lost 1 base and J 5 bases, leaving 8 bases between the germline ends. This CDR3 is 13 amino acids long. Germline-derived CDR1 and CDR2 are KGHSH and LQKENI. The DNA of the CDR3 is TGTGCCAGCTCACCACAGACCGGGGAGACCCAGTACTTC. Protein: CASSPQTGETQYF. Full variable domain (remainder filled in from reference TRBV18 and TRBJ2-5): NAGVMQNPRHLVRRRGQEARLRCSPMKGHSHVYWYRQLPEEGLKFMVYLQKENIIDESGMPKERFSAEFPKEGPSILRIQQVVRGDSAAYFCASSPQTGETQYFGPGTRLLVL.

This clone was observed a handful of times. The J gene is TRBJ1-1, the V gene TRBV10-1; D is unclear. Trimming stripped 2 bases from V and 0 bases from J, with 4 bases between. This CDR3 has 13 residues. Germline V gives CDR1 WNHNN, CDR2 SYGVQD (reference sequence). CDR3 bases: TGCGCCAGCAGTGAGGAGATGAACACTGAAGCTTTCTTT. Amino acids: CASSEEMNTEAFF.

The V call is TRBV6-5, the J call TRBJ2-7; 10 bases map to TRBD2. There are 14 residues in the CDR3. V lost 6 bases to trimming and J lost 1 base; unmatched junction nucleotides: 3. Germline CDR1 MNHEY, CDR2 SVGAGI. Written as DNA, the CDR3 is TGTGCCAGCAGGAATAGCGGGAGGTCCTACGAGCAGTACTTC. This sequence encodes CASRNSGRSYEQYF.

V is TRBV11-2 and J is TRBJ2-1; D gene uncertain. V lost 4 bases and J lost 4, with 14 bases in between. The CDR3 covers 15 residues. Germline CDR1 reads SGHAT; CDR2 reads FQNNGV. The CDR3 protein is CASSSLEPLYNEQFF. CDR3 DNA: TGTGCCAGCAGCTCCTTGGAGCCGCTATACAATGAGCAGTTCTTC.

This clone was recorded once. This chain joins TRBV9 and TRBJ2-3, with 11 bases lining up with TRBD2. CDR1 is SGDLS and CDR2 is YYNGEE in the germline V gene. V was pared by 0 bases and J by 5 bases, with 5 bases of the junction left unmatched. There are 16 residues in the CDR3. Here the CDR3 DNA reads TGTGCCAGCAGCGTAGGAATTAGCGGGAGGGTAGATACGCAGTATTTT. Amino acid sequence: CASSVGISGRVDTQYF. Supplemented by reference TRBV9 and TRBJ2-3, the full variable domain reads DSGVTQTPKHLITATGQRVTLRCSPRSGDLSVYWYQQSLDQGLQFLIQYYNGEERAKGNILERFSAQQFPDLHSELNLSSLELGDSALYFCASSVGISGRVDTQYFGPGTRLTVL.

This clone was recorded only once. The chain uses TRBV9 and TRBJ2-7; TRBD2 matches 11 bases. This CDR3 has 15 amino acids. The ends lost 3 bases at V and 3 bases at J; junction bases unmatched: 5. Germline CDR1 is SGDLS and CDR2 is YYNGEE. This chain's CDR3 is CASSAAGTSGYEQYF. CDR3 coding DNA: TGTGCCAGCAGCGCCGCCGGGACTAGCGGCTACGAGCAGTACTTC.

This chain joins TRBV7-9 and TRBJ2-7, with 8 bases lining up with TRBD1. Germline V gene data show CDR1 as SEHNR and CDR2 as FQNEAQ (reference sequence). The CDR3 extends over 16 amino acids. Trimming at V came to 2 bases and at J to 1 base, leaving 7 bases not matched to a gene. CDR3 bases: TGTGCCAGCAGCTTAATACTAACAGGGGGGTCCTACGAGCAGTACTTC. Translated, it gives CASSLILTGGSYEQYF.

DNA for the CDR3: TGTGCCAGCTCACCCCCCCAGACAGGGAGTGGCCAAGAGACCCAGTACTTC. This codes for CASSPPQTGSGQETQYF. The V gene is TRBV18, the J gene TRBJ2-5; 7 nucleotides match TRBD1. Germline values: CDR1 KGHSH, CDR2 LQKENI. Trimming cost V 3 bases and J 1 base; bases outside gene matches: 11. The CDR3 runs to 17 residues.

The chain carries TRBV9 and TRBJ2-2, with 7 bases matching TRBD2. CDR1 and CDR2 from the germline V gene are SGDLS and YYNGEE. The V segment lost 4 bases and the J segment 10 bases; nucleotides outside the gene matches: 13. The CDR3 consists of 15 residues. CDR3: CASSPRTRLGVELFF. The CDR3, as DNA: TGTGCCAGCAGCCCCCGGACTAGATTGGGGGTGGAGCTGTTTTTT.

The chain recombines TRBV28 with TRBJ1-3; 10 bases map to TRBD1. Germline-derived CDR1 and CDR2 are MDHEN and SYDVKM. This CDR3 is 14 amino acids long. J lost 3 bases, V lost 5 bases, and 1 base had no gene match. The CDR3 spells CASSGQGVGNTIYF. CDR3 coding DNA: TGTGCCAGCAGTGGACAGGGGGTTGGAAACACCATATATTTT.

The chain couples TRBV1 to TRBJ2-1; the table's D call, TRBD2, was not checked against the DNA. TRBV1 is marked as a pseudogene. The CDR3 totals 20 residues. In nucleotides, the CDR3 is TGCACCAGCAGCCAGGATAAGGGACTAGCGGGCCCGAGCTCCTACAATGAGCAGTTCTTC. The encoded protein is CTSSQDKGLAGPSSYNEQFF.

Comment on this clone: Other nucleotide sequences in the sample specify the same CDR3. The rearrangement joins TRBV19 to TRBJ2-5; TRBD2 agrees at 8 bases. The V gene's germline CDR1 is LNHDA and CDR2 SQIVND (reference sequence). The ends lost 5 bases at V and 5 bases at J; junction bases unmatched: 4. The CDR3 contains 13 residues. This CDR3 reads CASSRGGLETQYF. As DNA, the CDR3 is TGTGCCAGTAGTCGGGGGGGCCTGGAGACCCAGTACTTC.

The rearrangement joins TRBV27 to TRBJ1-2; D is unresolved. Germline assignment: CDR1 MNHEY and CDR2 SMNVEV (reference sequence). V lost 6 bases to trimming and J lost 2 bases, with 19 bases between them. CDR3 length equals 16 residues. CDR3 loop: CASRPLPRLINYGYTF. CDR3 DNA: TGTGCCAGCAGACCACTTCCGAGACTGATAAACTATGGCTACACCTTC.

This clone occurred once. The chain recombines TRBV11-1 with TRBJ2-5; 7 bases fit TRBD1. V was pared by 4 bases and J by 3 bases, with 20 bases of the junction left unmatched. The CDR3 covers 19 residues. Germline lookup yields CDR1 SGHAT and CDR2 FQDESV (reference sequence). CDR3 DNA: TGTGCCAGCAGCTCGCCATCTCCGATTTTCACAGGGGTGGAAGAGACCCAGTACTTC. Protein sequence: CASSSPSPIFTGVEETQYF. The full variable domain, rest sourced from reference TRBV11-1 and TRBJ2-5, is EAEVAQSPRYKITEKSQAVAFWCDPISGHATLYWYRQILGQGPELLVQFQDESVVDDSQLPKDRFSAERLKGVDSTLKIQPAELGDSAMYLCASSSPSPIFTGVEETQYFGPGTRLLVL.

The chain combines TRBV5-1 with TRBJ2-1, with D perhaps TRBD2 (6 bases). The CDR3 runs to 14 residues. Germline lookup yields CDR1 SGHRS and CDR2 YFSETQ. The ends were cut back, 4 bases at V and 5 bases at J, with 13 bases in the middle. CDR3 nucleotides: TGCGCCAGCAGCACCACCGGGAGCCACAATGAGCAGTTCTTC. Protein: CASSTTGSHNEQFF. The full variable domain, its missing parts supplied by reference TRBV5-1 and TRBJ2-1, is KAGVTQTPRYLIKTRGQQVTLSCSPISGHRSVSWYQQTPGQGLQFLFEYFSETQRNKGNFPGRFSGRQFSNSRSEMNVSTLELGDSALYLCASSTTGSHNEQFFGPGTRLTVL.

The CDR3 DNA reads TGTGCCAGCAGCTTGCAGTCCAATCAGCCCCAGCATTTT. It translates to CASSLQSNQPQHF. V is TRBV5-6 and J is TRBJ1-5; D call uncertain. The CDR3 runs 13 residues. Germline V gene lookup returns CDR1 SGHDT and CDR2 YYEEEE. Trimming pared 1 base from V and 3 bases from J, leaving 5 bases between.